This is a list of T cell receptor beta chains from one sample in a study of T-cell reconstitution after alpha-beta-depleted transplantation in children. One entry per CDR3 protein, called by TCRdb with MiXCR from the PCR reads. Of about 500,000 distinct CDR3 sequences in the sample, over 25% were seen once. Sample: PBMCs from the stem cell graft donor, taken from the stem cell graft. The receptors were gathered from a human donor who donated a stem cell graft to a child with aplastic anemia. The conserved cysteine and the conserved F or W are not part of the CDR3 here. Clone sizes are given selectively: once, few, many, or a class where the clone is expanded.

V gene,clone size,CDR3 protein
TRBV4-1,-,ASSQPSKRTSTDTQY
TRBV20-1,-,SASTPDRTYGYT
TRBV7-2,-,ASSEGRSGNTIY
TRBV12-3/TRBV12-4,-,ASRAGLAGETQY
TRBV29-1,few,SVDRASGSRSYNEQF
TRBV5-1,-,ASSLGTAANYGYT
TRBV5-1,once,ASRYGTGGREQY
TRBV20-1,few,SARVVGGPAGELF
TRBV20-1,-,SARDLGQGKYGYT
TRBV29-1,many,SVGDMGNTEAF
TRBV12-3/TRBV12-4,-,ASSLAQYYSNQPQH
TRBV7-2,once,ASSWTSGVRDEQF
TRBV6-6,-,ASSYILNTEAF
TRBV5-6,-,ASSFPANTEAF
TRBV29-1,-,SVGDNNQPQH
TRBV12-3/TRBV12-4,few,ASSLVDFWGEAF
TRBV20-1,-,SATPQYLNYGYT
TRBV11-2,-,ASSLIGPTTGYTGELF
TRBV12-3/TRBV12-4,few,ASSNSRASGGETQY
TRBV29-1,few,SVYYGTVGIQY
TRBV5-6,-,ATSRAAEAF
TRBV7-8,-,ASNHKYNEQF
TRBV7-2,-,ASSDFSNQPQH
TRBV29-1,-,SVAHRGLGDNQPQH
TRBV30,-,AWKGPTRQSYEQY
TRBV12-3/TRBV12-4,-,ASSFRGRGETQY
TRBV7-2,-,ASSLAVGSPYNEQF
TRBV28,few,ASSRPAGGGLETQY
TRBV9,few,ASSVASGLGTGELF
TRBV5-6,-,ASSLALGTTGELF
TRBV4-3,-,ASSRSTGTEGHEQY
TRBV27,few,ASSSRISGTAYEQY
TRBV11-2,-,ASSLAYRDEKLF
TRBV15,-,ATSRVGTGAYEQY
TRBV18,-,ASSPPTLRRTQY
TRBV9,once,ASSKGLAEETQY
TRBV6-1,many,ASSAGTSGSNEQF
TRBV7-2,-,ASSLEWHTEAF
TRBV5-1,few,ASSKGTGGEKLF
TRBV3-1,few,ASSQTRTNEKLF
TRBV15,once,ATSRRDRGHQETQY
TRBV6-5,many,ASSRTESYEQY
TRBV7-3,-,ASRIGPGSTEAF
TRBV4-3,-,ASSQPGTTDTQY
TRBV20-1,-,SARDHSGYSGNQPQH
TRBV30,-,AWSRGYTEAF
TRBV12-3/TRBV12-4,few,ASIGSSSYNEQF
TRBV19,-,ASSILQGSNQPQH
TRBV10-3,few,AIRGEGRVSSYNEQF
TRBV12-3/TRBV12-4,-,ASSVPGLAGVASYYEQY
TRBV20-1,-,SAQGPGNTIY
TRBV20-1,-,SASLAGGLPETQY
TRBV9,-,ASTFPSPGLAGNEQF
TRBV12-3/TRBV12-4,-,ASSFGLGGETQY